Presented here are 4 T cell receptor beta chains from one specimen sequenced in a study of T cells in women clearing cervical HPV infection. Method: immunoSEQ multiplex PCR; TCRdb's copy keeps in-frame clones and lacks some. With around 18,000 clones in the sample, the ten largest clones hold roughly a tenth. The sample was blood buffy coat. These receptors were collected from a woman between 18 and 70 years old with a cervical HPV16 infection that either progressed to CIN3+ or cleared (not recorded which).

With regard to this clone: Read sequence stops 3 residues before the CDR3 end, and the germline J gene provides the missing end. The chain links TRBV30 to TRBJ1-2; D perhaps matches TRBD1 (6 bases). CDR1 and CDR2 (germline): GTSNPN, SVGIG (reference sequence). The CDR3 has 16 residues. V was trimmed by 0 bases and J by 0 bases, leaving 14 bases between them. CDR3 loop: CAWSVPGGKANYGYTF. The sequenced CDR3 bases are TGTGCCTGGAGTGTACCTGGGGGCAAAGCTAACTATGGC.

In the case of this clone: The read ends 3 residues shy of where the CDR3 ends; the end is completed using the germline J gene. The gene calls are TRBV20-1 and TRBJ1-4; 8 bases match TRBD1. This CDR3 has 14 residues. J was trimmed by 7 bases and V by 6 bases; bases with no gene match: 10. Looked up from germline, CDR1 is DFQATT and CDR2 is SNEGSKA (reference sequence). Here the CDR3 reads CSAPGTGGSEKLFF. The CDR3 bases that were read are TGCAGTGCCCCAGGCACAGGGGGGTCTGAAAAA.

As to this clone: The CDR3 is cut off 3 residues early in the read; its end comes from the germline J gene. This sequence joins TRBV20-1 and TRBJ2-3; maybe TRBD2 (7 bases). The CDR3 loop spans 14 amino acids. Germline V gene data show CDR1 as DFQATT and CDR2 as SNEGSKA (reference sequence). CDR3 residues: CSARLGGGVKTQYF. The sequenced CDR3 bases are TGCAGTGCTAGGCTTGGGGGGGGCGTGAAGACG.

Of note for this clone: The read ends 3 residues early relative to the CDR3; the germline J gene fills the gap. The genes are TRBV7-3 and TRBJ2-1, with TRBD2 identical over 7 bases. The CDR3 runs 15 residues. In germline, CDR1 is SGHTA, CDR2 FQGTGA. V shed 2 bases and J 0 bases; nucleotides not matched to a gene: 1. CDR3 protein: CASSLGGDSYNEQFF. The DNA read from the CDR3 is TGTGCCAGCAGCTTAGGGGGGGACTCCTACAATGAG. The whole variable domain, filled in from reference TRBV7-3 and TRBJ2-1, reads GAGVSQTPSNKVTEKGKYVELRCDPISGHTALYWYRQSLGQGPEFLIYFQGTGAADDSGLPNDRFFAVRPEGSVSTLKIQRTERGDSAVYLCASSLGGDSYNEQFFGPGTRLTVL.